Following are 9 T cell receptor beta chains from one sample sequenced in a study of blood T cell repertoires in COVID-19. Libraries were prepared by immunoSEQ multiplex PCR; TCRdb keeps only in-frame clonotypes and omits some of them. The data show 120,000 or so clones, with approximately 91% seen just once and approximately 1.1% held by the top ten. Sequencing was done on a sample of peripheral blood. Receptors originate from a woman of 80 years or more with acute or convalescent COVID-19.

This sequence joins TRBV4-2 and TRBJ2-1; D remains ambiguous. This CDR3 spans 14 amino acids. V was trimmed by 1 base and J by 5 bases, leaving 9 bases between them. Germline V gene data show CDR1 as LGHNA and CDR2 as YNFKEQ. In DNA, the CDR3 is TGTGCCAGCAGCCAAGGTGGGCTTGACAATGAGCAGTTCTTC. Its protein product is CASSQGGLDNEQFF.

CDR3 bases: TGTGCCAGCAGTGACAGGACTAGCACAGATACGCAGTATTTT. Its translation is CASSDRTSTDTQYF. The chain employs TRBV2 and TRBJ2-3; a weak D match, TRBD2 (5 bases). Trimming took 3 bases from V and 0 from J, leaving 7 bases between them. CDR3 length: 14 amino acids. Germline V gene sequence: CDR1 SNHLY, CDR2 FYNNEI.

The rearrangement uses TRBV28 and TRBJ1-1, with 8 bases that match TRBD1. There are 15 residues in the CDR3. V was clipped by 5 bases and J by 4 bases; unmatched bases: 9. The germline gives CDR1 MDHEN, CDR2 SYDVKM. In DNA, the CDR3 is TGTGCCAGCAGTCTTAACAGGGGGGCGCGCACTGAAGCTTTCTTT. The encoded protein is CASSLNRGARTEAFF.

This clone has a single count. The chain uses TRBV19 and TRBJ1-2; 7 nucleotides match TRBD1. This CDR3 has 14 amino acids. Germline CDR1 is LNHDA and CDR2 is SQIVND (reference sequence). Trimming cost V 7 bases and J 2 bases; bases outside gene matches: 7. The chain's CDR3 is CASIRTGENYGYTF. CDR3 nucleotides: TGTGCCAGTATCCGGACAGGTGAGAACTATGGCTACACCTTC.

This rearrangement joins TRBV5-1 to TRBJ2-7; 7 bases fit TRBD1. Germline V lookup: CDR1 SGHRS, CDR2 YFSETQ. J gave up 2 bases and V 3 bases, and 5 bases lay outside the gene matches. The CDR3 covers 14 residues. The CDR3 is CASSYRTGTYEQYF. CDR3 sequence (DNA): TGCGCCAGCAGCTACCGGACAGGAACCTACGAGCAGTACTTC. The whole variable domain, filled in from reference TRBV5-1 and TRBJ2-7, reads KAGVTQTPRYLIKTRGQQVTLSCSPISGHRSVSWYQQTPGQGLQFLFEYFSETQRNKGNFPGRFSGRQFSNSRSEMNVSTLELGDSALYLCASSYRTGTYEQYFGPGTRLTVT.

This chain joins TRBV5-1 and TRBJ2-1; 8 bases fit TRBD2. This CDR3 has 16 residues. CDR1 and CDR2 from the germline V gene are SGHRS and YFSETQ. After removal of 0 bases from V and 7 bases from J, the junction contained 9 bases not matched to a gene. CDR3: CASSLAGGASMNEQFF. The CDR3 DNA is TGCGCCAGCAGCTTGGCCGGGGGGGCCTCGATGAATGAGCAGTTCTTC.

The rearrangement uses TRBV19 and TRBJ1-5; D remains ambiguous. The CDR3 has 16 residues. V lost 2 bases and J 0 bases, leaving 11 bases between the germline ends. Germline V gene lookup returns CDR1 LNHDA and CDR2 SQIVND (reference sequence). The CDR3 loop is CASSIPGSFSNQPQHF. Here the CDR3 DNA reads TGTGCCAGTAGTATACCCGGGTCCTTTAGCAATCAGCCCCAGCATTTT.

The chain links TRBV29-1 to TRBJ2-1; TRBD1 matches 8 bases. CDR1 is SQVTM, CDR2 ANQGSEA, per germline. J gave up 6 bases and V 3 bases, and 1 base lay outside the gene matches. There are 12 residues in the CDR3. The chain's CDR3 is CSVDRGRNEQFF. CDR3 in DNA: TGCAGCGTTGACAGGGGGCGCAATGAGCAGTTCTTC.

The rearrangement uses TRBV9 and TRBJ1-2; TRBD1 agrees at 8 bases. Germline V gives CDR1 SGDLS, CDR2 YYNGEE. The J segment lost 1 base and the V segment lost 5 bases, leaving 10 bases of the junction unmatched. The CDR3 runs 16 residues. The CDR3 DNA follows: TGTGCCAGCAGACCGGGGGACAGGCTGGGTAACTATGGCTACACCTTC. This encodes CASRPGDRLGNYGYTF.